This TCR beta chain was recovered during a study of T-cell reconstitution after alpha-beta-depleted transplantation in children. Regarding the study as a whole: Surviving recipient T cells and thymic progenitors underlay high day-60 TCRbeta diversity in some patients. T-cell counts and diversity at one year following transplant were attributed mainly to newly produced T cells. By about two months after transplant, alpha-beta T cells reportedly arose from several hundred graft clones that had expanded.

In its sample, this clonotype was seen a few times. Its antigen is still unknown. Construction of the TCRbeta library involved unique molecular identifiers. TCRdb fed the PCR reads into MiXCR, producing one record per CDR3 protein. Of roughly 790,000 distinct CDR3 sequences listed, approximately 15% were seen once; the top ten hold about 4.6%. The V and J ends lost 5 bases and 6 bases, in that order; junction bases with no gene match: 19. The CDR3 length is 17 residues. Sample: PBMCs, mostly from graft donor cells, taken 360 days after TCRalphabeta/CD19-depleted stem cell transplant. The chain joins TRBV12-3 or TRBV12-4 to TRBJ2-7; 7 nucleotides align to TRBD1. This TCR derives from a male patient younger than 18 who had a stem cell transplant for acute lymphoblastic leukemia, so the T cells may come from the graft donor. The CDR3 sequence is CASSRHSTRGLIGEQYF. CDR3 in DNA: TGTGCCAGCAGTCGTCACTCGACCAGGGGGTTAATAGGCGAGCAGTACTTC.